These T cell receptor beta chains were read from a single sample in a study of regulatory T cells in long-lasting Graves disease. TCRdb re-called the multiplex PCR reads through MiXCR, storing one row per CDR3 protein. The sample consists of about 470,000 distinct CDR3 sequences, less than 25% of them appearing once. The starting material was peripheral blood mononuclear cells (PBMCs), obtained when the disease was refractory, from a patient treated with antithyroid drugs. The receptors come from a female donor with Graves disease. Each CDR3 is given with its conserved first and last residue. D genes are given only for firm matches. The size entry is marked missing in some rows and otherwise reads once, few, many or a size class.

TRBV4-3	NA	TRBJ2-2	TRBD2	CASSQDLAGGELFF	TGCGCCAGCAGCCAAGATTTAGCGGGCGGGGAGCTGTTTTTT
TRBV28	many	TRBJ2-7	NA	CASGAVNPYEQYF	TGTGCCAGCGGAGCGGTCAACCCCTACGAGCAGTACTTC
TRBV7-8	many	TRBJ2-2	TRBD1	CASSSTDRGTGELFF	TGTGCCAGCAGCTCCACAGACAGGGGCACCGGGGAGCTGTTTTTT
TRBV10-3	many	TRBJ2-2	NA	CAISGDPTGELFF	TGTGCCATCTCGGGAGACCCCACCGGGGAGCTGTTTTTT
TRBV5-5	few	TRBJ1-1	NA	CASSLLLSIMNTEAFF	TGTGCCAGCAGCTTGCTACTGAGCATAATGAACACTGAAGCTTTCTTT
TRBV7-9	many	TRBJ2-7	NA	CASSHYRGSSYEQYF	TGTGCCAGCAGCCACTATCGGGGGAGCTCCTACGAGCAGTACTTC
TRBV4-1	few	TRBJ2-7	NA	CASSQPSREQYF	TGCGCCAGCAGCCAACCCTCTCGCGAGCAGTACTTC
TRBV28	many	TRBJ2-7	TRBD2	CASSLVSGSRYEQYF	TGTGCCAGCAGTTTAGTTAGCGGGAGTCGCTACGAGCAGTACTTC
TRBV27	few	TRBJ2-7	TRBD1	CASRLGQGFSYEQYF	TGTGCCAGCAGACTGGGACAGGGCTTCTCCTACGAGCAGTACTTC
TRBV20-1	many	TRBJ1-1	NA	CSASWNSPMNTEAFF	TGCAGTGCTAGTTGGAATAGCCCTATGAACACTGAAGCTTTCTTT
TRBV12-3/TRBV12-4	many	TRBJ2-3	TRBD2	CASRRRTSGTSGRTDTQYF	TGTGCCAGCAGACGAAGGACTAGCGGGACATCTGGCCGCACAGATACGCAGTATTTT
TRBV29-1	many	TRBJ2-7	TRBD2	CSVEPSGTYEQYF	TGCAGCGTTGAGCCTAGCGGGACGTACGAGCAGTACTTC
TRBV6-2/TRBV6-3	NA	TRBJ1-2	TRBD1	CASSYSRTGGSAGYGYTF	TGTGCCAGCAGTTACTCCCGCACAGGGGGCTCCGCGGGATATGGCTACACCTTC
TRBV11-2	few	TRBJ2-6	NA	CASSLGMGKSGANVLTF	TGTGCCAGCAGCTTAGGGATGGGAAAATCTGGGGCCAACGTCCTGACTTTC
TRBV6-1	NA	TRBJ2-7	NA	CASSEPGAGSYEQYF	TGTGCCAGCAGTGAACCCGGGGCAGGCTCCTACGAGCAGTACTTC
TRBV12-3/TRBV12-4	many	TRBJ2-7	TRBD1	CASSPDRVEQYF	TGTGCCAGCAGCCCAGACAGGGTCGAGCAGTACTTC
TRBV30	few	TRBJ1-2	NA	CAWFGGAYGYTF	TGTGCCTGGTTTGGGGGCGCCTATGGCTACACCTTC
TRBV7-7	NA	TRBJ2-2	NA	CASSFTTGTGELFF	TGTGCTAGCAGCTTCACGACCGGCACCGGGGAGCTGTTTTTT
TRBV19	few	TRBJ2-3	NA	CASSTGSVDTQYF	TGTGCCAGTAGTACAGGGTCAGTAGATACGCAGTATTTT
TRBV6-9	many	TRBJ2-6	NA	CASSFRGSGANVLTF	TGTGCCAGCAGTTTTCGGGGTTCTGGGGCCAACGTCCTGACTTTC
TRBV20-1	many	TRBJ2-5	TRBD1	CSARTGPQETQYF	TGCAGTGCGAGGACAGGGCCCCAAGAGACCCAGTACTTC
TRBV7-8	few	TRBJ2-1	NA	CASSQGTSNNEQFF	TGTGCCAGCAGCCAAGGGACTTCGAACAATGAGCAGTTCTTC
TRBV9	few	TRBJ1-5	TRBD1	CASSVGGQGEQPQHF	TGTGCCAGCAGCGTAGGGGGACAGGGGGAACAGCCCCAGCATTTT
TRBV28	many	TRBJ2-2	TRBD2	CASSLAGERTGELFF	TGTGCCAGCAGTTTAGCGGGAGAAAGGACCGGGGAGCTGTTTTTT
TRBV27	many	TRBJ1-5	TRBD1	CASSTGAGAQHF	TGTGCCAGCAGCACAGGGGCGGGAGCCCAGCATTTT
TRBV2	many	TRBJ1-1	NA	CASRQSREAFF	TGTGCCAGCCGACAGTCGCGAGAAGCTTTCTTT
TRBV15	few	TRBJ1-2	NA	CATSRSTERYGYTF	TGTGCCACCAGCCGATCGACGGAACGATATGGCTACACCTTC
TRBV6-2/TRBV6-3	NA	TRBJ1-2	TRBD1	CASSSQGANGYTF	TGTGCCAGCAGTTCACAGGGGGCGAATGGCTACACCTTC
TRBV7-6	NA	TRBJ2-7	NA	CASSPLGRSEQYF	TGTGCCAGCAGCCCACTAGGTCGGAGCGAGCAGTACTTC
TRBV3-1	many	TRBJ1-1	TRBD1	CASSRGQGETEAFF	TGTGCCAGCAGCCGCGGACAGGGGGAAACTGAAGCTTTCTTT
TRBV12-3/TRBV12-4	many	TRBJ1-4	NA	CASSPHRFNEKLFF	TGTGCCAGCAGTCCTCACCGGTTCAATGAAAAACTGTTTTTT
TRBV5-1	NA	TRBJ2-5	NA	CASRNLNQETQYF	TGCGCCAGTAGGAACTTGAACCAAGAGACCCAGTACTTC
TRBV7-8	few	TRBJ2-2	NA	CASSLLPNTGELFF	TGTGCCAGCAGCTTACTACCGAACACCGGGGAGCTGTTTTTT
TRBV6-1	NA	TRBJ2-7	NA	CASSERAGRFYEQYF	TGTGCCAGCAGTGAAAGGGCAGGCAGGTTCTACGAGCAGTACTTC
TRBV3-1	many	TRBJ1-5	TRBD1	CASSQGPGGNQPQHF	TGTGCCAGCAGCCAAGGCCCAGGGGGAAATCAGCCCCAGCATTTT
TRBV6-2/TRBV6-3	many	TRBJ2-7	TRBD2	CASSLRTSGRRPYEQYF	TGTGCCAGCAGTTTAAGGACTAGCGGGAGAAGGCCCTACGAGCAGTACTTC
TRBV5-6	few	TRBJ2-7	TRBD1	CASGTPGQGLYEQYF	TGTGCCAGCGGTACTCCGGGACAGGGACTCTACGAGCAGTACTTC
TRBV19	few	TRBJ2-5	TRBD1	CASRMGQTSWETQYF	TGTGCCAGTAGGATGGGACAGACCAGTTGGGAGACCCAGTACTTC
TRBV20-1	few	TRBJ2-7	NA	CSAMQGVFYEQYF	TGCAGTGCGATGCAGGGCGTATTCTACGAGCAGTACTTC
TRBV5-1	NA	TRBJ1-2	NA	CASSLALEVGGYTF	TGCGCCAGCAGCTTGGCCTTGGAGGTGGGCGGCTACACCTTC